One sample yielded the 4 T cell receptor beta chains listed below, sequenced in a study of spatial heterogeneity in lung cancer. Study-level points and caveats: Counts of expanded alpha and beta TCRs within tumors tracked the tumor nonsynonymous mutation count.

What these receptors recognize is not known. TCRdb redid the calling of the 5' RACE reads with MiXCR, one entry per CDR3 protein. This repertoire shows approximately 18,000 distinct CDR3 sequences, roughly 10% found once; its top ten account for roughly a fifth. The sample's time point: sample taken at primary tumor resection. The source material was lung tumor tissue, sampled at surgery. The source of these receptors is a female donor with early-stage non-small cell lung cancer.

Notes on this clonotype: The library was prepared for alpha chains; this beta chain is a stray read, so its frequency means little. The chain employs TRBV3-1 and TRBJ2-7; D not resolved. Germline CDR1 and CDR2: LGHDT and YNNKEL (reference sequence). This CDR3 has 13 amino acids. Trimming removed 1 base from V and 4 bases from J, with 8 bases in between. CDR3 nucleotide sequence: TGTGCCAGCAGCCAAGCACCCGGATACGAGCAGTACTTC. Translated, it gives CASSQAPGYEQYF.

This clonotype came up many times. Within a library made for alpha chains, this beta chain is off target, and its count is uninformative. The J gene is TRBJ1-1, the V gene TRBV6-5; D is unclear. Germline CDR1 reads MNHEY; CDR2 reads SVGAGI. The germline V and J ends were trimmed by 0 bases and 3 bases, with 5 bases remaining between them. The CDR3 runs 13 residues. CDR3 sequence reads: CASSYSFYTEAFF. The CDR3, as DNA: TGTGCCAGCAGTTACTCTTTCTACACTGAAGCTTTCTTT.

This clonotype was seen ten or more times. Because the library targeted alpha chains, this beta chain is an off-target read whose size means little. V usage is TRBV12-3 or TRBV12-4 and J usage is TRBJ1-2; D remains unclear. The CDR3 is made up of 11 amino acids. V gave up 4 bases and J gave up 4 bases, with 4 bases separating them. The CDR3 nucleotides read TGTGCCAGCAGTTGGGCCTATGGCTACACCTTC. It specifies CASSWAYGYTF.

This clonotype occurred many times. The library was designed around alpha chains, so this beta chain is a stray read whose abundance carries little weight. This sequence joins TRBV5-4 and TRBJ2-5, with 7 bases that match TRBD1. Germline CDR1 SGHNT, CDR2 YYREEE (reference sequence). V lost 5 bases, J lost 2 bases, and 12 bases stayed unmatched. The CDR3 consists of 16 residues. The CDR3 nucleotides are TGTGCCAGCAGACCGAGACAGGGAAAAGATCAAGAGACCCAGTACTTC. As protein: CASRPRQGKDQETQYF.